The T cell receptor (beta chain) under discussion was sequenced for a study of blood T cell repertoires in COVID-19. Here immunoSEQ multiplex PCR was the method, and the copy in TCRdb shows in-frame clones only, minus some. The sample lists 150,000 or so clones; about 90% were seen once. V was pared by 2 bases and J by 4 bases, with 6 bases of the junction left unmatched. Germline CDR1 and CDR2: SGHRS and YFSETQ. The CDR3 has 15 amino acids. The sequence derives from an elderly man with acute or convalescent COVID-19. Material for sequencing was peripheral blood. The rearrangement links TRBV5-1 to TRBJ1-1, with TRBD1 matching 9 bases. Written as DNA, the CDR3 is TGCGCCAGCAGCTTCACAGGGGGCTCGGGCACTGAAGCTTTCTTT. Protein product: CASSFTGGSGTEAFF.